This TCR beta chain was recovered during a study of T-cell reconstitution after alpha-beta-depleted transplantation in children (dated by TCRdb to the mid-2010s). A note on the overall study: The study quantitatively tracked T-cell immune reconstitution after TCRalphabeta/CD19-depleted allogeneic hematopoietic cell transplantation in children using TCR repertoire profiling. General findings and caveats noted by the study authors: The apparently early alphabetaT-cell count recovery about two months after transplant was reportedly dependent on only several hundred rapidly expanded clones derived from non-depleted graft cells. In some patients, the high TCRbeta diversity seen at day 60 was put down to recipient T cells and intrathymic progenitors that had survived conditioning. Over subsequent months, a decline in hyperexpanded clone frequencies was noted, and after one year, T-cell counts and TCRbeta diversity were mostly ascribed to newly produced T cells.

To prepare the library, PCR was applied. Sequencing instrument: Illumina HiSeq 2500. TCR library preparation used molecular barcoding, with unique molecular identifiers applied to normalize quantification of the TCRbeta repertoire. The raw public data were reprocessed by TCRdb itself: fastp quality trimming at Q25, MiXCR clonotype calling, in-frame beta chains only. CDR3 protein duplicates are merged, each entry listing the most common genes and DNA. Across this sample there are about 90,000 distinct CDR3 sequences, with about 16% seen only once. The ten most abundant clones make up about 19% of the sample. This clonotype was observed a handful of times. No cognate antigen has been identified for it. No base-level quality is on record; no much larger clone is a single base apart. The treatment or condition tag for this specimen amounts to: allogeneic hematopoietic cell transplantation with graft depleted of TCRalphabeta T cells and CD19 B cells. The children who served as transplant recipients had been given grafts of TCRalphabeta/CD19-depleted allogeneic hematopoietic cells.

V is pared back by 3 bases and J by 7 bases, with 16 bases lying between the germline termini. CDR1 and CDR2, looked up from the germline V gene, are SGHRS and YFSETQ. From the cysteine up to the phenylalanine, the CDR3 has a length of 15 residues. The CDR3 DNA has 45 bases and is translated from base 1. The chain couples TRBV5-1 to TRBJ2-2; TRBD2 could be the D gene, as 5 bases match. Source: PBMCs, mostly from graft donor cells, taken 180 days after TCRalphabeta/CD19-depleted stem cell transplant. This clonotype was sampled from a male patient between 2 and 10 years old who had a stem cell transplant for acute lymphoblastic leukemia, so the T cells may come from the graft donor. CDR3 region: CASSWTGRLDGELFF. The nucleotide sequence is TGCGCCAGCAGCTGGACTGGACGATTGGACGGGGAGCTGTTTTTT.